A selection of T cell receptor beta chains follows, all from one sample in a study of blood T cells in healthy people across ages. MiXCR, applied by TCRdb to the 5' RACE reads, yields one record per CDR3 protein. Of some 940,000 distinct CDR3 sequences listed, almost 30% are singletons. The same specimen was also included in a second study, on T cells of mothers and their children.

The sequencing sample was made of blood. The origin of the receptors is a woman aged 40 to 50 in good health. The CDR3 runs from the conserved cysteine through the conserved F or W.

V	J	CDR3
TRBV30	TRBJ2-7	CAWSGATYEQYF
TRBV4-3	TRBJ2-1	CASSQDSARGGLNEQFF
TRBV20-1	TRBJ2-4	CSALGPVAENIQYF
TRBV24-1	TRBJ1-2	CATRDPGGMYGYTF
TRBV29-1	TRBJ1-2	CSAPDGHVANYGYTF
TRBV13	TRBJ2-5	CASSLLGTWTSGALVQETQYF
TRBV7-9	TRBJ2-1	CASSREGTRYNEQFF
TRBV27	TRBJ1-1	CASSLMGQVRRNTEAFF
TRBV19	TRBJ1-4	CASTGGGTGEKLFF
TRBV20-1	TRBJ2-7	CSARGDRGNEQYF
TRBV24-1	TRBJ2-1	CATSVPGRGEQFF
TRBV5-4	TRBJ2-1	CASSPEGVGYNEQFF
TRBV30	TRBJ2-7	CAWSVLGAYEQYF
TRBV12-3/TRBV12-4	TRBJ2-2	CASRIGLRTNTGELFF
TRBV20-1	TRBJ1-5	CSGSQWTGSNQPQHF